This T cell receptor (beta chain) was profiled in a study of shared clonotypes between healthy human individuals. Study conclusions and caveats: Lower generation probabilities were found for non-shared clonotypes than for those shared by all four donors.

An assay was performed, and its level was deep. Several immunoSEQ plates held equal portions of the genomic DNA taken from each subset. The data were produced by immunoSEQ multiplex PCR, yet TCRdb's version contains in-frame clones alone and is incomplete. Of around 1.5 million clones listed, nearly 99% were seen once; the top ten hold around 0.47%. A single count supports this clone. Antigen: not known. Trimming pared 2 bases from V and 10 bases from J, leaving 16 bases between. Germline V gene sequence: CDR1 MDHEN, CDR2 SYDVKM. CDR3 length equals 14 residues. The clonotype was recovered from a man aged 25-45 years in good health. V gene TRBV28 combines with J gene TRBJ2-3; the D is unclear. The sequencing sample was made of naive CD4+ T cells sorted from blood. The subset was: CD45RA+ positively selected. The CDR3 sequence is CASSLVLGLKAQYF. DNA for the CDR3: TGTGCCAGCAGTTTAGTCCTAGGCCTGAAGGCGCAGTATTTT.